This T cell receptor beta chain was sequenced for a study of blood T cell repertoires in COVID-19. Study background: Collection of acute and convalescent COVID-19 samples took place in the United States, Italy and Spain.

This CDR3 region has 15 residues. Germline CDR1 is PRHDT and CDR2 is FYEKMQ (reference sequence). With 1 base removed from V and 2 bases from J, the gap between germline ends came to 8 bases. Libraries were prepared by immunoSEQ multiplex PCR; TCRdb keeps only in-frame clonotypes and omits some of them. Here the sample spans 75,000 to 95,000 clones, about two thirds being singletons. This clone was seen repeatedly, ten times or more. This sequence was found in an older woman in a cohort sampled during active or convalescent COVID-19. The sample was peripheral blood. V and J are TRBV13 and TRBJ2-2; D might be TRBD1 (5 bases). In DNA, the CDR3 is TGTGCCAGCAGCTTAGAAGGGGTTAACACCGGGGAGCTGTTTTTT. Protein product: CASSLEGVNTGELFF.